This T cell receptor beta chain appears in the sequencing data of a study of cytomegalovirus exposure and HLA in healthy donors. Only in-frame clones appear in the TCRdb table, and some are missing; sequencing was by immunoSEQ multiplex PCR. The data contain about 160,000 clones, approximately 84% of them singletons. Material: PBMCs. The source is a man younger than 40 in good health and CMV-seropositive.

The CDR3 DNA follows: TGCAGCGTCGAGGACAGCAAAAACATTCAGTACTTC. Its protein is CSVEDSKNIQYF. The J gene is TRBJ2-4, the V gene TRBV29-1, with D maybe TRBD1 (6 bases). The CDR3 is made up of 12 amino acids. The V gene's germline CDR1 is SQVTM and CDR2 ANQGSEA. V lost 6 bases, J lost 3 bases, and 9 bases lay in between.